One and the same sample provided the 2 T cell receptor beta chains below, sequenced in a study of shared clonotypes between healthy human individuals. Some clones are missing from TCRdb's copy, which holds only in-frame ones; the method was immunoSEQ multiplex PCR. The sample carries approximately 2.5 million clones, 85% to 95% recorded once. Sequenced input: naive CD4+ T cells sorted from blood. The sample's subset: CD45RA+ positively selected. These receptors were taken from a man aged 18 to 35 in good health.

The chain carries TRBV7-8 and TRBJ1-5, with D maybe TRBD1 (5 bases). The CDR3 is 17 amino acids. V was cut by 5 bases and J by 5 bases, with 22 bases left in between. CDR1 and CDR2 (germline): SGHVS, FQNEAQ. For the CDR3, the DNA is TGTGCCAGCAGCCGACCGGGCAGGGAGAGGCTTTATCAGCCCCAGCATTTT. Its protein is CASSRPGRERLYQPQHF. The complete variable domain, with remaining parts taken from reference TRBV7-8 and TRBJ1-5, reads GAGVSQSPRYKVAKRGQDVALRCDPISGHVSLFWYQQALGQGPEFLTYFQNEAQLDKSGLPSDRFFAERPEGSVSTLKIQRTQQEDSAVYLCASSRPGRERLYQPQHFGDGTRLSIL.

The chain combines TRBV10-1 with TRBJ2-7, with D unresolved. The CDR3 sequence is 16 residues long. In germline, CDR1 is WNHNN, CDR2 SYGVQD (reference sequence). The V gene lost 1 base and the J gene lost 6 bases, with 19 bases spanning the gap. The CDR3 protein is CASSEFSASARSEQYF. The DNA of the CDR3 is TGCGCCAGCAGTGAGTTTTCGGCATCGGCGCGTAGCGAGCAGTACTTC.